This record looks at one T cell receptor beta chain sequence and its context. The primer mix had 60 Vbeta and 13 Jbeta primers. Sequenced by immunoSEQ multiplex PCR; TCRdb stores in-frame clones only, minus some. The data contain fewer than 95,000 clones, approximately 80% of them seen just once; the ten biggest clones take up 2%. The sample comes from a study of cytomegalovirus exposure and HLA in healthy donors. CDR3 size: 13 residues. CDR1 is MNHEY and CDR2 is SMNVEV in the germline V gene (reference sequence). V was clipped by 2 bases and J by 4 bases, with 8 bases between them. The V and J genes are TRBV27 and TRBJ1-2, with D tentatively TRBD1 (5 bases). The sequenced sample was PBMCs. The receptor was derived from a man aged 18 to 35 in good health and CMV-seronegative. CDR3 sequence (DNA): TGTGCCAGCAGTTTAGGCAGGGCCTATGGCTACACCTTC. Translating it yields CASSLGRAYGYTF.